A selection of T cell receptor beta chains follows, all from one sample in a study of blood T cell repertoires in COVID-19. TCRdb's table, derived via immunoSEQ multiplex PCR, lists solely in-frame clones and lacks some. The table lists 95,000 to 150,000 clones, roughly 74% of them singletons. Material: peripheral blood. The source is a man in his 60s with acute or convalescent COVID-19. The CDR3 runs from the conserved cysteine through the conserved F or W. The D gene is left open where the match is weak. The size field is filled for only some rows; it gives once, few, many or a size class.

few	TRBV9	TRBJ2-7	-	TGTGCCAGCAGCGTACAGGGGTCGGGATACGAGCAGTACTTC	CASSVQGSGYEQYF
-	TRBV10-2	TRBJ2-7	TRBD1	TGCGCCAGTAAGGACAGGCTGCTAGCCTACGAGCAGTACTTC	CASKDRLLAYEQYF
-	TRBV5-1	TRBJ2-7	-	TGCGCCAGCAGCTTGCCGGAGGGACTCTCCTACGAGCAGTACTTC	CASSLPEGLSYEQYF
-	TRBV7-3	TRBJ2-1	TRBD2	TGTGCCAGCAGCACCCGGCCGGGACTAGGTAAATACAATGAGCAGTTCTTC	CASSTRPGLGKYNEQFF
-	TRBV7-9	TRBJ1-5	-	TGTGCCAGCAGCGTCCAAACCGGGGGGCCCCAGCATTTT	CASSVQTGGPQHF
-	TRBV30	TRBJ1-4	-	TGTGCCTGGAGTGTAAGGCAGAGGATAAATGAAAAACTGTTTTTT	CAWSVRQRINEKLFF
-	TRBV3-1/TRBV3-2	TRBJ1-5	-	TGTGCCAGCAGCCCCGCAGACAGACAGCCCCAGCATTTT	CASSPADRQPQHF
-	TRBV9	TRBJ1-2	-	TGTGCCAGCAGCGTAGCAGGGGCAAGAGGCTACACCTTC	CASSVAGARGYTF
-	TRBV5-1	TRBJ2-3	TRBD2	TGCGCCAGCAGCACCGGACTAGCGGGATTAACGGATACGCAGTATTTT	CASSTGLAGLTDTQYF
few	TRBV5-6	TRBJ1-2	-	TGTGCCAGCAGCTTGGCCGAGAGGAACTATGGCTACACCTTC	CASSLAERNYGYTF
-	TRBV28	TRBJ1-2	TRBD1	TGTGCCAGCGGGACGGTAGGGGGCTCTGTCTATGGCTACACCTTC	CASGTVGGSVYGYTF
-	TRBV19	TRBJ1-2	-	TGTGCCAGTACTGGGAACAGGAGAAACTATGGCTACACCTTC	CASTGNRRNYGYTF
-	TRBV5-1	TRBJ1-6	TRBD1	TGCGCCAGCAGCTTGAGGCAGGGGGAGTCACCCCTCCACTTT	CASSLRQGESPLHF
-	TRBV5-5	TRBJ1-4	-	TGTGCCAGCAGCTTGGCCGGCGGGGGCTGGACTAATGAAAAACTGTTTTTT	CASSLAGGGWTNEKLFF
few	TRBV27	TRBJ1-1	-	TGTGCCAGCAGTTTATCCACCCGAGGTACTGAAGCTTTCTTT	CASSLSTRGTEAFF
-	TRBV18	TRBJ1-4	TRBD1	TGTGCCAGCTCACCAGCCTTACTTGGACAGGACGGAAAACTGTTTTTT	CASSPALLGQDGKLFF
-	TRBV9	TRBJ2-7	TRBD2	TGTGCCAGCAGCCCCTCCGGCGGGAGGTCCTACGAGCAGTACTTC	CASSPSGGRSYEQYF
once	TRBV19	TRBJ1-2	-	TGTGCCAGTAGTATCGCGGGAGAGTCGCAGGGCTACACCTTC	CASSIAGESQGYTF
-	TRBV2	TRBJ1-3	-	TGTGCCAGCAGTGGTATCCAGGGATATTTAGGATCTGGAAACACCATATATTTT	CASSGIQGYLGSGNTIYF
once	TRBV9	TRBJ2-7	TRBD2	TGTGCCAGCAGCGTAGGCGCGGGAGCTGCCTACGAGCAGTACTTC	CASSVGAGAAYEQYF
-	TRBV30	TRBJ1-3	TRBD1	TGTGCCTTACAGGGGGACTCTGGAAACACCATATATTTT	CALQGDSGNTIYF
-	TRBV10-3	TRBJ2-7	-	TGTGCCATCAGTGAAGGTTCGGCAGGAAGAGAGCAGTACTTC	CAISEGSAGREQYF
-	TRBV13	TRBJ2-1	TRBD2	TGTGCCAGCAGCTCTAGCGGGGGGGCCAGTAATGAGCAGTTCTTC	CASSSSGGASNEQFF
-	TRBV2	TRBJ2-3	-	TGTGCCAGCAGTAGAACATCCGATACGCAGTATTTT	CASSRTSDTQYF
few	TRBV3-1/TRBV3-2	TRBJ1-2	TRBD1	TGTGCCAGCAGCAGACGACAGGGGGAGGTATATGGCTACACCTTC	CASSRRQGEVYGYTF
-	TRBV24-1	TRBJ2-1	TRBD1	TGTGCCACCAGTGATTTGCTGGGACAGGGTCTTTCCTACAATGAGCAGTTCTTC	CATSDLLGQGLSYNEQFF
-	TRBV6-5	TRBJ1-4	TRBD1	TGTGCCAGCAGTACAGGGGGGCAAACTAATGAAAAACTGTTTTTT	CASSTGGQTNEKLFF
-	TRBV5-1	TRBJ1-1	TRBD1	TGCGCCAGCAGCACCCGACAGGGTGCGACTGAAGCTTTCTTT	CASSTRQGATEAFF
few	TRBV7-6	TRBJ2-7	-	TGTGCCAGCAGCGCAGCCGGGACACGGGGTGACGAGCAGTACTTC	CASSAAGTRGDEQYF
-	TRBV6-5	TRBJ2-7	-	TGTGCCAGCATTATGGACAGCCTTTCCTACGAGCAGTACTTC	CASIMDSLSYEQYF
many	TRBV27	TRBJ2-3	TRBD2	TGTGCCAGCAGCCCGGGACTAGCGGATACGCAGTATTTT	CASSPGLADTQYF
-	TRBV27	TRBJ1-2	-	TGTGCCAGCAGTTTATCGCTCGGCGGGTACTATGGCTACACCTTC	CASSLSLGGYYGYTF
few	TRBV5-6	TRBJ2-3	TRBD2	TGTGCCAGCAGCTTGGGTAGCGGGCTGACAGATACGCAGTATTTT	CASSLGSGLTDTQYF
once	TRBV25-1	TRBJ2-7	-	TGTGCCAGCAGTGGGGGGACACGCACCACCTACGAGCAGTACTTC	CASSGGTRTTYEQYF
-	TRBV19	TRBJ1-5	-	TGTGCCAGTAGTATCCAGTGGGGGAGGGGGCAGCCCCAGCATTTT	CASSIQWGRGQPQHF